This record concerns one TCR beta chain sequence. Its matching antigen is unknown. The data were taken from a study of OX40 agonist ivuxolimab in advanced cancers. Study details: The dose-escalation cohort was about 83% male, with a mean age of around 60 years, ranging about 23 to 79. Whole-study results and caveats: CD4+ and CD8+ T cells in blood underwent clonal expansion by week 6 at 0.1 to 3.0 mg/kg. Near-lowest levels of clonal expansion characterized partial responders at 0.1-3.0 mg/kg. Not determined was the antigen specificity of the expanded peripheral T cells.

Sequencing used immunoSEQ multiplex PCR; TCRdb keeps in-frame clones, though not all of them. Of fewer than 90,000 clones detected, 85% appear once; the ten largest clones hold roughly 3%. CDR1 and CDR2 (germline): SGHKS, YYEKEE (reference sequence). The CDR3 runs 14 residues. The V and J ends lost 3 bases and 2 bases, in that order; junction bases with no gene match: 4. This receptor was taken from an adult with an advanced solid tumor such as melanoma, head and neck, liver or kidney cancer. The sequenced sample was CD4+ or CD8+ T cells sorted from blood, obtained in a trial of the OX40 agonist ivuxolimab. J is TRBJ1-2 and V is TRBV5-5, with 7 bases lining up with TRBD1. CDR3 in DNA: TGTGCCAGCAGCTCCTCGGACAGGAACTATGGCTACACCTTC. Translated, it gives CASSSSDRNYGYTF.